This TCR beta chain emerged from a study of human CD8 memory T cell subsets. Study-level findings and limits: Stem-like memory T cells and precursor exhausted T cells both came out with similarly high diversity, but effector memory cells did not. According to Chao1 estimates, stem-like memory T cells seemed more diverse than precursor exhausted T cells were.

About this clonotype itself: Its antigen is still unknown.

The TCR beta sequencing libraries came from UMI-labeled 5' RACE. No DNA is given; TCRdb re-called the 5' RACE reads and lists each CDR3 protein once. The sample has some 10,000 distinct CDR3 sequences. The CDR3 contains 14 residues. Germline V gives CDR1 SGDLS, CDR2 YYNGEE. The rearrangement uses TRBV9 and TRBJ1-1; TCRdb returns TRBD1, unconfirmable since there is no DNA. The TCR was taken from a human donor in good health. The source material was CD8+ stem-like memory T cells (TSCM and TCM) sorted from PBMCs. Subset specified: stem-like memory CD8 T cells (TSTEM), CCR7+ PD-1- TIGIT-. CDR3 in amino acids: CASSDRTGDPEAFF. Looking up the rest from reference TRBV9 and TRBJ1-1 gives the full variable domain: DSGVTQTPKHLITATGQRVTLRCSPRSGDLSVYWYQQSLDQGLQFLIQYYNGEERAKGNILERFSAQQFPDLHSELNLSSLELGDSALYFCASSDRTGDPEAFFGQGTRLTVV.